The 14 T cell receptor beta chains below come from one sample, sequenced in a study of T cells in Graves' hyperthyroidism and ophthalmopathy. There were TCR beta CDR3 regions amplified from RNA transcripts. When the TCR CDR3 underwent first-round RT-PCR, the HTBI primer set was used. TCRdb independently ran MiXCR on the multiplex PCR reads; one entry per CDR3 protein. The sample consists of about 680,000 distinct CDR3 sequences, about a third of them appearing once. Source material: blood. The receptors here all came from a woman aged 40 to 50 with Graves' hyperthyroidism.

This clonotype has only a few counts. The V and J genes are TRBV7-2 and TRBJ1-4; 8 bases match TRBD1. V shed 5 bases, J shed 2 bases, and the junction held 4 bases outside the gene matches. From germline, CDR1 is SGHTA and CDR2 FQGNSA. This CDR3 spans 15 amino acids. For the CDR3, the DNA is TGTGCCAGCAGCCCCGGGGACAGGACTAATGAAAAACTGTTTTTT. The encoded protein is CASSPGDRTNEKLFF.

This clonotype occurred many times. This rearrangement joins TRBV20-1 to TRBJ2-5, with TRBD2 identical over 12 bases. With 5 bases clipped from V and 4 bases from J, the junction kept 5 bases outside the gene matches. In germline, CDR1 is DFQATT, CDR2 SNEGSKA (reference sequence). CDR3 size: 14 residues. The CDR3 is CSAGQTSGGETQYF. The CDR3 region has the DNA TGCAGTGCTGGACAGACTAGCGGGGGAGAGACCCAGTACTTC.

V is TRBV6-2 or TRBV6-3 and J is TRBJ2-7; no clear D. Trimming stripped 6 bases from V and 8 bases from J, with 14 bases between. The CDR3 contains 12 residues. CDR1 and CDR2 (germline): MNHEY, SVGEGT. In DNA, the CDR3 is TGTGCCAGCAGCCCACACGAGGAGAAGCAGTACTTC. This codes for CASSPHEEKQYF.

The chain has TRBV10-3 and TRBJ1-5; TRBD1 matches at 8 bases. The trim removed 3 bases at V and 6 bases at J, leaving 16 bases unmatched. This CDR3 has 18 residues. Germline lookup yields CDR1 ENHRY and CDR2 SYGVKD. The CDR3 nucleotides read TGTGCCATCAGTGACCAGATCCTCGGGCAGGGGGCTGCTCAGCCCCAGCATTTT. This encodes CAISDQILGQGAAQPQHF.

This clonotype was detected many times. The chain employs TRBV25-1 and TRBJ1-4; D possibly corresponds to TRBD1 (6 bases). The V end lost 3 bases, the J end lost 5 bases, and 10 bases lay between the germline ends. The germline gives CDR1 MGHDK, CDR2 SYGVNS. The CDR3 runs 14 residues. In nucleotides, the CDR3 is TGTGCCAGCAGTGATGGGGGGGGCAATGAAAAACTGTTTTTT. Amino acid sequence: CASSDGGGNEKLFF.

The V gene is TRBV10-2, the J gene TRBJ1-1, with D hard to call. The CDR3 contains 12 residues. V lost 6 bases, J lost 4 bases, and 9 bases lay in between. Looked up from germline, CDR1 is WSHSY and CDR2 is SAAADI. The CDR3: CASRVPGTEAFF. The CDR3 DNA reads TGCGCCAGCAGGGTCCCGGGCACTGAAGCTTTCTTT.

The rearrangement joins TRBV25-1 to TRBJ1-2, with 8 bases lining up with TRBD1. The V and J ends lost 2 bases and 7 bases, in that order; junction bases with no gene match: 6. The germline gives CDR1 MGHDK, CDR2 SYGVNS. The CDR3 has 14 amino acids. CDR3 residues: CASSEGQGYGGYTF. The CDR3 DNA is TGTGCCAGCAGTGAAGGACAGGGCTACGGTGGCTACACCTTC.

The CDR3 is CASGSSGFGNTIYF. The DNA of the CDR3 is TGTGCCAGCGGCTCCTCGGGGTTTGGAAACACCATATATTTT. The chain combines TRBV3-1 with TRBJ1-3; D unresolved. V gave up 8 bases and J gave up 3 bases, with 14 bases separating them. Germline V gene lookup returns CDR1 LGHDT and CDR2 YNNKEL (reference sequence). The CDR3 contains 14 residues.

This clonotype was counted ten times or more. This chain links TRBV2 with TRBJ1-2; 7 nucleotides match TRBD1. This CDR3 is 14 amino acids long. The V gene end was trimmed by 10 bases and the J gene end by 6 bases; junction bases not matched to a gene: 14. Per the germline V gene, CDR1 is SNHLY and CDR2 is FYNNEI. CDR3 sequence reads: CATQTQGVSNGYTF. The CDR3 DNA is TGTGCCACGCAGACCCAGGGGGTATCTAATGGCTACACCTTC.

This clonotype was detected a few times. At one of its ends the junction is not consistent with the germline gene, which may arise from a read error. The chain has TRBV10-3 and TRBJ1-2; 8 bases are a match to TRBD1. Germline lookup yields CDR1 ENHRY and CDR2 SYGVKD. This CDR3 is 13 amino acids long. DNA of the CDR3: TGTGCCAGCAGTTTTCAGGGGGCGCAAGGCTACACCTTC. It specifies CASSFQGAQGYTF.

This clonotype was seen at least ten times. This chain uses TRBV20-1 with TRBJ1-2; 9 bases are shared with TRBD1. The CDR3 is 12 amino acids. Trimming at V came to 3 bases and at J to 8 bases, leaving 4 bases not matched to a gene. Germline V gene sequence: CDR1 DFQATT, CDR2 SNEGSKA (reference sequence). CDR3: CSASRTGVGYTF. CDR3 nucleotide sequence: TGCAGTGCTAGCAGGACAGGGGTGGGCTACACCTTC.

This clonotype was seen at least ten times. The genes are TRBV10-2 and TRBJ1-4, with D uncertain. V gave up 7 bases and J gave up 4 bases, with 13 bases separating them. The CDR3 runs 14 residues. Germline V gives CDR1 WSHSY, CDR2 SAAADI. The CDR3 sequence: CASKHSTHNEKLFF. The CDR3 DNA is TGCGCCAGCAAACACAGTACTCATAATGAAAAACTGTTTTTT.

This clonotype has just a few counts. This CDR3 is CASSSRYGRNYGYTF. For the CDR3, the DNA is TGTGCCAGCAGTTCCCGGTACGGGCGAAACTATGGCTACACCTTC. J is TRBJ1-2 and V is TRBV12-3 or TRBV12-4, with D unresolved. The ends were cut back, 4 bases at V and 2 bases at J, with 14 bases in the middle. This CDR3 comprises 15 residues.

As regards this clonotype: Since the CDR3 does not end with the conserved phenylalanine or tryptophan, this likely comes from a read error. This chain uses TRBV4-3 with TRBJ2-7; TRBD1 is a possible D gene (5 bases). The CDR3 is 13 residues long. The germline CDR1 and CDR2 sequences are LGHNA and YSLEER. Trimming left V 0 bases short and J 6 bases short, with 9 bases between. CDR3 nucleotide sequence: TGCGCCAGCAGCCAAGATCAAAGGGGCGAGCAGTACCTC. It translates to CASSQDQRGEQYL.